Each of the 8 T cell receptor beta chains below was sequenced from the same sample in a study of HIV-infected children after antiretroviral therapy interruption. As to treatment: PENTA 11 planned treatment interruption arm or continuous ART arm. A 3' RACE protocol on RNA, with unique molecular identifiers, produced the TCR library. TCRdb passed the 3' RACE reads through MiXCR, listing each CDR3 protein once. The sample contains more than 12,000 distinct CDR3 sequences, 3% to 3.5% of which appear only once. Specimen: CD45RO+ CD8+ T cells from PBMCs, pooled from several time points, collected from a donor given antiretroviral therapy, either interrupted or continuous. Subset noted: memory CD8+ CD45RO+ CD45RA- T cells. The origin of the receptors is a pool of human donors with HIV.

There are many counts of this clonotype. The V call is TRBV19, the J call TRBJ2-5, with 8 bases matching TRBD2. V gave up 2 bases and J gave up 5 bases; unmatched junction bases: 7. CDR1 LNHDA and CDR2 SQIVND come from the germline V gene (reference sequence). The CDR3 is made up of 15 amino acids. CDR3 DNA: TGTGCCAGTAGTATACCCACTAGCGGCTACGAGACCCAGTACTTC. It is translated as CASSIPTSGYETQYF.

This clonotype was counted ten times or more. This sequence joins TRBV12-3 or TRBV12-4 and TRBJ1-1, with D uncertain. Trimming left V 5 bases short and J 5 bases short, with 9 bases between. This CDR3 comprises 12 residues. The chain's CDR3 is CASSPTGTEAFF. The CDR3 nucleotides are TGTGCCAGCAGTCCAACGGGGACTGAAGCTTTCTTT.

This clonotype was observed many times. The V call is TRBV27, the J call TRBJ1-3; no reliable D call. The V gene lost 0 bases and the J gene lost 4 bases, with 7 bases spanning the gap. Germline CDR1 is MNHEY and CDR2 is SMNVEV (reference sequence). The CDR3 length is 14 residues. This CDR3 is CASSLSASGNTIYF. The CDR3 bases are TGTGCCAGCAGTTTATCGGCGTCCGGAAACACCATATATTTT.

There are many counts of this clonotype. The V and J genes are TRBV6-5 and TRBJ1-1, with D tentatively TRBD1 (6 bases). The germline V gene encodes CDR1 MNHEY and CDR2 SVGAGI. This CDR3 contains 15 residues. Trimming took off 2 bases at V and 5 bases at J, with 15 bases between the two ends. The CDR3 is CASSYAARGETEAFF. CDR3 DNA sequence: TGTGCCAGCAGTTACGCGGCCAGGGGAGAGACTGAAGCTTTCTTT.

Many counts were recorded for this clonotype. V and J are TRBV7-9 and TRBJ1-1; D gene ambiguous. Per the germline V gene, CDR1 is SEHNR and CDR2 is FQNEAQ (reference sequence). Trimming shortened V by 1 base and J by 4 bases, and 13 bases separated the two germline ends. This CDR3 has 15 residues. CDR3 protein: CASSLGAAGVTEAFF. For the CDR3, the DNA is TGTGCCAGCAGCTTAGGGGCAGCTGGGGTCACTGAAGCTTTCTTT.

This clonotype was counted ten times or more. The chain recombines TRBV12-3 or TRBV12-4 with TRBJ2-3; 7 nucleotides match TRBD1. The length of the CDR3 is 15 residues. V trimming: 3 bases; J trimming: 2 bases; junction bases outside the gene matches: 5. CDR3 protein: CASSLRDSFTDTQYF. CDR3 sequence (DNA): TGTGCCAGCAGTTTGAGGGACAGCTTCACAGATACGCAGTATTTT.

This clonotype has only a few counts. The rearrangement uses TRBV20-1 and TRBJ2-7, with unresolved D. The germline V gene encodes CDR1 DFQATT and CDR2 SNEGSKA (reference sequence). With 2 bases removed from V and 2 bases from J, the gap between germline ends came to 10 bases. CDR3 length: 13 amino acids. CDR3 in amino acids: CSARRLFAYEQYF. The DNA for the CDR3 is TGCAGTGCTAGAAGACTGTTTGCCTACGAGCAGTACTTC.

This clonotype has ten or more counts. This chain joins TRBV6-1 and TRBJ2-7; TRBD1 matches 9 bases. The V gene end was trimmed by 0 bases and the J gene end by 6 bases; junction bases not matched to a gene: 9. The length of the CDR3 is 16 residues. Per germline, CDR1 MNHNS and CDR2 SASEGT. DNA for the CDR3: TGTGCCAGCAGTGAAGCCGACCCGGGACAGGGTCTCGAGCAGTACTTC. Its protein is CASSEADPGQGLEQYF.